One sample yielded the 25 T cell receptor beta chains listed below, sequenced in a study of type 1 regulatory T cells. TCRdb passed the reads through MiXCR, listing each CDR3 protein once. The sample lists 15,000 or so distinct CDR3 sequences, 12% to 15% occurring once. These receptors are not linked to any known antigen. Sequenced sample: cultured T cells, either the whole culture or a sorted T cell fraction (not recorded which). The receptors originated from a human donor in good health.

The chain recombines TRBV5-4 with TRBJ1-2; D not certain. The CDR3 length is 16 residues. Germline V CDR1 and CDR2: SGHNT, YYREEE (reference sequence). V lost 5 bases, J lost 3 bases, and 20 bases lay in between. CDR3 residues: CASRKTTAGFYYGYTF. CDR3 DNA: TGTGCCAGCAGGAAAACAACGGCCGGGTTTTACTATGGCTACACCTTC. The whole variable domain, remainder taken from reference TRBV5-4 and TRBJ1-2, is ETGVTQSPTHLIKTRGQQVTLRCSSQSGHNTVSWYQQALGQGPQFIFQYYREEENGRGNFPPRFSGLQFPNYSSELNVNALELDDSALYLCASRKTTAGFYYGYTFGSGTRLTVV.

The chain combines TRBV24-1 with TRBJ2-1, with a weak D call TRBD2 (6 bases). The CDR3 spans 14 residues. Trimming took 6 bases from V and 1 from J, leaving 9 bases between them. CDR1 and CDR2 (germline): KGHDR, SFDVKD. CDR3 in DNA: TGTGCCACCAGTTCGGCGGGATCCTACAATGAGCAGTTCTTC. The encoded protein is CATSSAGSYNEQFF.

This clonotype was counted many times. This sequence joins TRBV28 and TRBJ1-2; D unresolved. The CDR3 totals 13 residues. V was pared by 8 bases and J by 2 bases, with 12 bases between. Per germline, CDR1 MDHEN and CDR2 SYDVKM. The CDR3 is CASCLVQNYGYTF. The CDR3 DNA follows: TGTGCCAGCTGCCTCGTCCAGAACTATGGCTACACCTTC.

This clonotype has ten or more counts. V usage is TRBV19 and J usage is TRBJ1-1; D might be TRBD1 (6 bases). V lost 4 bases, J lost 7 bases, and 13 bases lay in between. Germline assignment: CDR1 LNHDA and CDR2 SQIVND (reference sequence). The CDR3 extends over 13 amino acids. In DNA, the CDR3 is TGTGCCAGTAGTACCGGACAGCGGAGTGAAGCTTTCTTT. Protein sequence: CASSTGQRSEAFF.

This clonotype was observed at least ten times. The chain is built from TRBV10-3 and TRBJ1-2; TRBD1 aligns across 9 bases. CDR1 is ENHRY and CDR2 is SYGVKD in the germline V gene. This CDR3 spans 14 amino acids. Trimming took 5 bases from V and 7 from J; bases not matched to a gene: 8. The CDR3 spells CAISLGQGVRGYTF. The CDR3 bases are TGTGCCATCAGTTTGGGACAGGGAGTTCGTGGCTACACCTTC.

This clonotype is medium-sized in the sample. The V call is TRBV6-5, the J call TRBJ2-3; D is unresolved. V was trimmed by 6 bases and J by 4 bases, leaving 8 bases between them. CDR1 MNHEY and CDR2 SVGAGI come from the germline V gene. The CDR3 loop spans 12 amino acids. CDR3 protein: CASRADSDTQYF. CDR3 DNA sequence: TGTGCCAGCAGAGCAGACTCAGATACGCAGTATTTT.

By proportion, this clonotype is large. This chain connects TRBV6-6 to TRBJ2-5; D is possibly TRBD1 (6 bases). The CDR3 runs to 13 residues. Germline CDR1 is MNHNY and CDR2 is SVGAGI (reference sequence). V was clipped by 6 bases and J by 7 bases, with 15 bases between them. The CDR3 bases are TGTGCCAGCAGCCTCAACAGGGAAGGGACCCAGTACTTC. Translating it yields CASSLNREGTQYF.

This clonotype was seen many times. This rearrangement joins TRBV5-8 to TRBJ2-3; 9 bases match TRBD1. The CDR3 covers 15 residues. V lost 4 bases, J lost 1 base, and 4 bases stayed unmatched. Germline assignment: CDR1 SGHTS and CDR2 YDEGEE. The CDR3 protein is CASSLWTGGTDTQYF. CDR3 in DNA: TGTGCCAGCAGCCTATGGACAGGGGGCACAGATACGCAGTATTTT.

This clonotype was seen a few times. Only one base separates this from a far larger clonotype, so it likely reflects a read error. The genes are TRBV7-2 and TRBJ2-6; D is uncertain. Trimming left V 0 bases short and J 3 bases short, with 0 bases between. This CDR3 contains 13 residues. Germline-derived CDR1 and CDR2 are SGHTA and FQGNSA. CDR3 sequence reads: CASSLAGANVLTF. In nucleotides, the CDR3 is TGTGCCAGCAGCTTAGCTGGGGCCAACGTCCTGACTTTC.

In its sample, this clonotype was seen many times. The chain couples TRBV7-3 to TRBJ2-1; D is unresolved. The CDR3 runs to 12 residues. Trimming took 6 bases from V and 7 from J, leaving 10 bases between them. The germline CDR1 and CDR2 sequences are SGHTA and FQGTGA. CDR3: CASRSLGNEQFF. DNA for the CDR3: TGTGCCAGCAGGTCGCTTGGAAATGAGCAGTTCTTC.

Ten or more counts support this clonotype. The V call is TRBV5-6, the J call TRBJ2-1; D not certain. Germline CDR1 reads SGHDT; CDR2 reads YYEEEE. The CDR3 loop spans 14 amino acids. V was cut by 4 bases and J by 3 bases, with 11 bases left in between. The DNA of the CDR3 is TGTGCCAGCAGCGGGTGGGGAAACTACAATGAGCAGTTCTTC. This sequence encodes CASSGWGNYNEQFF. Full variable domain (missing parts from reference TRBV5-6 and TRBJ2-1): DAGVTQSPTHLIKTRGQQVTLRCSPKSGHDTVSWYQQALGQGPQFIFQYYEEEERQRGNFPDRFSGHQFPNYSSELNVNALLLGDSALYLCASSGWGNYNEQFFGPGTRLTVL.

This clonotype was seen ten or more times. The chain employs TRBV20-1 and TRBJ2-5; D perhaps matches TRBD2 (6 bases). V lost 6 bases and J 2 bases, leaving 13 bases between the germline ends. CDR3 size: 13 residues. Germline V lookup: CDR1 DFQATT, CDR2 SNEGSKA (reference sequence). As DNA, the CDR3 is TGCAGTGCCGCGGGACTTACTCAAGAGACCCAGTACTTC. Its translation is CSAAGLTQETQYF.

This clonotype qualifies as medium-sized (0.01 to 0.1%). V is TRBV5-1 and J is TRBJ2-5; 8 bases match TRBD2. V lost 4 bases and J lost 5; bases outside the gene matches: 7. The germline V gene has CDR1 SGHRS and CDR2 YFSETQ. This CDR3 is 14 amino acids long. In DNA, the CDR3 is TGCGCCAGCAGCCAACTAGCGGCGAGGGAGACCCAGTACTTC. Its protein is CASSQLAARETQYF.

This clonotype was detected once. A much larger clone sits a single nucleotide away, making a read error possible. This chain uses TRBV7-2 with TRBJ2-1, with D tentatively TRBD1 (7 bases). The CDR3 runs to 15 residues. V was clipped by 5 bases and J by 13 bases, with 24 bases between them. Looked up from germline, CDR1 is SGHTA and CDR2 is FQGNSA. For the CDR3, the DNA is TGTGCCAGCAGCCAATTAGCCTCAAACAGGGGAGGTCAGTTCTTC. Translated: CASSQLASNRGGQFF.

In this sample, this clonotype turned up a few times. The J gene is TRBJ1-2, the V gene TRBV27; D is perhaps TRBD1 (5 bases). The V end was cut by 0 bases, the J end by 7 bases, with 9 bases between. The germline V gene has CDR1 MNHEY and CDR2 SMNVEV (reference sequence). The CDR3 covers 13 residues. In DNA form, the CDR3 reads TGTGCCAGCAGTTTATCGGGCAGGGTTGGCTACACCTTC. Amino acid sequence: CASSLSGRVGYTF.

Many counts were recorded for this clonotype. J is TRBJ2-5 and V is TRBV5-1; D unclear. Germline loops: CDR1 SGHRS, CDR2 YFSETQ. V shed 0 bases and J shed 2 bases, with 17 bases lying between them. This CDR3 comprises 17 residues. The DNA for the CDR3 is TGCGCCAGCAGCTTGGGCCGCGAGGCGGCCTTACAAGAGACCCAGTACTTC. It specifies CASSLGREAALQETQYF.

By share, this clonotype ranks as medium-sized (0.01 to 0.1%). V and J are TRBV7-9 and TRBJ1-2, with 9 bases identical to TRBD1. This CDR3 has 13 residues. Per germline, CDR1 SEHNR and CDR2 FQNEAQ (reference sequence). V shed 4 bases, J shed 8 bases, and the junction held 5 bases outside the gene matches. In DNA, the CDR3 is TGTGCCAGCAGCTCGGGACAGGGTGGCGGCTACACCTTC. Its translation: CASSSGQGGGYTF.

This clonotype showed up many times. The chain joins TRBV19 to TRBJ2-6; D unclear. From germline, CDR1 is LNHDA and CDR2 SQIVND (reference sequence). V was clipped by 5 bases and J by 0 bases, with 5 bases between them. The CDR3 consists of 14 residues. This chain's CDR3 is CASSPSSGANVLTF. Here the CDR3 DNA reads TGTGCCAGTAGTCCTTCCTCTGGGGCCAACGTCCTGACTTTC.

The V gene is TRBV5-4, the J gene TRBJ1-2; D not certain. The CDR3 consists of 13 residues. Trimming took 3 bases from V and 5 from J, leaving 11 bases between them. Germline V gene sequence: CDR1 SGHNT, CDR2 YYREEE (reference sequence). CDR3 sequence: CASSSGGKYGYTF. The CDR3 region has the DNA TGTGCCAGCAGCTCGGGAGGAAAGTATGGCTACACCTTC.

The table lists this clonotype with many counts. The rearrangement links TRBV2 to TRBJ2-7; D not resolved. The CDR3 length is 12 residues. Trimming cost V 7 bases and J 4 bases, with 11 bases left between them. Per the germline V gene, CDR1 is SNHLY and CDR2 is FYNNEI. The CDR3 protein is CASTLTSYEQYF. The CDR3 DNA follows: TGTGCCAGCACCCTGACATCATACGAGCAGTACTTC.

The chain combines TRBV19 with TRBJ2-4, with 7 positions matching TRBD1. The V gene's germline CDR1 is LNHDA and CDR2 SQIVND (reference sequence). The CDR3 loop spans 13 amino acids. The ends lost 6 bases at V and 7 bases at J; junction bases unmatched: 6. The CDR3 nucleotides are TGTGCCAGTAGCCCGGGACAGAATAACATTCAGTACTTC. Protein: CASSPGQNNIQYF.

This clonotype was seen many times. J is TRBJ1-4 and V is TRBV29-1; tentative D call: TRBD1 (5 bases). This CDR3 has 12 amino acids. With 4 bases removed from V and 8 bases from J, the gap between germline ends came to 11 bases. The V gene's germline CDR1 is SQVTM and CDR2 ANQGSEA. CDR3 nucleotide sequence: TGCAGCGTTGTGGGAGGGGACGAAAAACTGTTTTTT. It encodes CSVVGGDEKLFF. Together with reference TRBV29-1 and TRBJ1-4, the CDR3 gives the full variable domain: SAVISQKPSRDICQRGTSLTIQCQVDSQVTMMFWYRQQPGQSLTLIATANQGSEATYESGFVIDKFPISRPNLTFSTLTVSNMSPEDSSIYLCSVVGGDEKLFFGSGTQLSVL.

In its sample, this clonotype was seen many times. The chain joins TRBV7-3 to TRBJ2-7; the D is unclear. Germline assignment: CDR1 SGHTA and CDR2 FQGTGA. The CDR3 totals 12 residues. V was shortened by 5 bases and J by 2 bases, with 7 bases between the two germline ends. DNA of the CDR3: TGTGCCAGCAGCCCAACCGCCTACGAGCAGTACTTC. Its translation is CASSPTAYEQYF.

The table lists this clonotype with many counts. The V gene is TRBV6-2 or TRBV6-3, the J gene TRBJ1-1, with a weak D call TRBD1 (5 bases). Trimming shortened V by 1 base and J by 1 base, and 7 bases separated the two germline ends. Germline values: CDR1 MNHEY, CDR2 SVGEGT. The CDR3 loop spans 14 amino acids. As DNA, the CDR3 is TGTGCCAGCAGTTACTACAGGTCGAACACTGAAGCTTTCTTT. Protein sequence: CASSYYRSNTEAFF.

This clonotype was found a few times. The chain has TRBV20-1 and TRBJ2-3, with D possibly TRBD1 on 6 matching bases. Germline V CDR1 and CDR2: DFQATT, SNEGSKA (reference sequence). Trimming took off 6 bases at V and 2 bases at J, with 18 bases between the two ends. This CDR3 comprises 15 residues. CDR3 region: CSATPRGPFTDTQYF. In DNA, the CDR3 is TGCAGTGCGACCCCCAGGGGCCCCTTCACAGATACGCAGTATTTT.